What follows are 25 T cell receptor beta chains derived from one specimen sequenced in a study of cytomegalovirus exposure and HLA in healthy donors (dated by TCRdb to the late 2010s). The receptor library was made with the immunoSEQ multiplex PCR assay. For the multiplex PCR, a mixture combining 60 forward primers for TCR Vbeta segments and 13 reverse primers for TCR Jbeta segments was used. The immuneACCESS repertoire file appears here via TCRdb, limited to in-frame rearrangements. These files lack a portion of the clones; in checked studies, under half of the deficit traces to unresolved V genes, and the cause of the others is not known. The sample's table lists a count of about 77,000 clones. The biggest ten clones account for approximately 14% of the sample. Sequencing was done on a sample of PBMCs. These receptor sequences come from a man aged 50-60 years in good health and CMV-seropositive.

The chain is built from TRBV9 and TRBJ1-2, with D perhaps TRBD1 (5 bases). Germline V gene sequence: CDR1 SGDLS, CDR2 YYNGEE. The ends were cut back, 3 bases at V and 0 bases at J, with 18 bases in the middle. The CDR3 is 17 amino acids. The CDR3, as DNA: TGTGCCAGCAGCGACCAACGTTGGGGGACTACTAACTATGGCTACACCTTC. It specifies CASSDQRWGTTNYGYTF.

The chain employs TRBV9 and TRBJ2-1; 10 nucleotides agree with TRBD2. The V segment lost 6 bases and the J segment 6 bases; nucleotides outside the gene matches: 6. CDR3 length equals 14 residues. The germline CDR1 and CDR2 sequences are SGDLS and YYNGEE. Here the CDR3 DNA reads TGTGCCAGCAACCAGCGGGGGGGCTTCAATGAGCAGTTCTTC. It is translated as CASNQRGGFNEQFF.

V usage is TRBV5-1 and J usage is TRBJ1-1, with D unresolved. V was trimmed by 4 bases and J by 7 bases, leaving 17 bases between them. From germline, CDR1 is SGHRS and CDR2 YFSETQ. The CDR3 has 14 residues. The CDR3 sequence: CASSRRVASYEAFF. CDR3 DNA: TGCGCCAGCAGCCGCCGGGTGGCCTCATATGAAGCTTTCTTT.

The chain links TRBV30 to TRBJ1-5, with a tentative D call TRBD1 (5 bases). This CDR3 has 12 residues. Between the trimmed V and J ends, which lost 0 bases and 9 bases, there was a span of 9 bases. CDR1 is GTSNPN, CDR2 SVGIG, per germline (reference sequence). The CDR3 loop reads CAWSVMGGPQHF. The CDR3 DNA reads as TGTGCCTGGAGTGTAATGGGGGGGCCCCAGCATTTT.

The chain has TRBV6-1 and TRBJ1-1; D not certain. The CDR3 extends over 14 amino acids. The V gene lost 5 bases and the J gene lost 1 base, with 11 bases spanning the gap. CDR1 and CDR2 (germline): MNHNS, SASEGT. The CDR3 loop reads CASSYTVENTEAFF. The CDR3 DNA reads TGTGCCAGCAGTTATACAGTGGAGAACACTGAAGCTTTCTTT.

The rearrangement links TRBV7-9 to TRBJ1-2, with a weak D call TRBD1 (5 bases). The CDR3 runs to 14 residues. Germline values: CDR1 SEHNR, CDR2 FQNEAQ (reference sequence). The ends were cut back, 4 bases at V and 8 bases at J, with 17 bases in the middle. For the CDR3, the DNA is TGTGCCAGCAGCTCCGAACGGGGGTCAGGGGGCTACACCTTC. Amino acids: CASSSERGSGGYTF.

The chain employs TRBV5-6 and TRBJ1-2, with 7 bases identical to TRBD1. The CDR3 length is 16 residues. Trimming removed 6 bases from V and 6 bases from J; junction bases left unmatched: 17. Germline CDR1 and CDR2: SGHDT and YYEEEE. CDR3 DNA sequence: TGTGCCAGCAACGAAAAGGGGGGCAGGGGGTACAATGGCTACACCTTC. Translating it yields CASNEKGGRGYNGYTF.

The rearrangement links TRBV7-9 to TRBJ1-1; D might be TRBD1 (6 bases). The CDR3 has 11 residues. V lost 5 bases and J 10 bases, leaving 11 bases between the germline ends. Germline V gene data show CDR1 as SEHNR and CDR2 as FQNEAQ (reference sequence). The CDR3, as DNA: TGTGCCAGCAGCCTACAGGGTCGAGCTTTCTTT. Translation gives CASSLQGRAFF.

The chain has TRBV7-3 and TRBJ2-1; 8 bases line up with TRBD1. The V gene end was trimmed by 3 bases and the J gene end by 6 bases; junction bases not matched to a gene: 4. The germline gives CDR1 SGHTA, CDR2 FQGTGA. The CDR3 contains 14 residues. The DNA of the CDR3 is TGTGCCAGCAGCTTCGGACAGGGCTTCAATGAGCAGTTCTTC. This gives the protein CASSFGQGFNEQFF.

The V call is TRBV6-1, the J call TRBJ2-1; perhaps TRBD1 as D (6 bases). V dropped 0 bases and J dropped 2 bases, with 11 bases sitting between them. Per germline, CDR1 MNHNS and CDR2 SASEGT. CDR3 length equals 16 residues. This chain's CDR3 is CASSEAQGTPYNEQFF. The CDR3 DNA sequence: TGTGCCAGCAGTGAAGCTCAGGGGACCCCCTACAATGAGCAGTTCTTC.

The chain is built from TRBV5-1 and TRBJ1-2; 8 bases align to TRBD1. The CDR3 totals 14 residues. CDR1 and CDR2 from the germline V gene are SGHRS and YFSETQ. V lost 4 bases to trimming and J lost 3 bases; unmatched junction nucleotides: 5. CDR3 in DNA: TGCGCCAGCAGCCGGGGACAGGAGGACTATGGCTACACCTTC. It translates to CASSRGQEDYGYTF.

The genes are TRBV7-6 and TRBJ2-6; possible D gene TRBD2, 5 bases. CDR1 SGHVS and CDR2 FNYEAQ come from the germline V gene. This CDR3 has 17 residues. Trimming took 5 bases from V and 0 from J, leaving 14 bases between them. DNA of the CDR3: TGTGCCAGCAGCACTAGACCATCTAGCTCTGGGGCCAACGTCCTGACTTTC. Translating it yields CASSTRPSSSGANVLTF.

Notes on this clone: The germline gene is not matched at one end of the junction; a read error may be the cause. The V and J genes are TRBV18 and TRBJ2-1; D gene unclear. CDR3 length equals 15 residues. The germline CDR1 and CDR2 sequences are KGHSH and LQKENI. The CDR3 loop reads CASSPDLDSDNEQFF. DNA for the CDR3: TGTGCCAGCTCACCGGATCTAGACTCCGACAATGAGCAGTTCTTC.

The chain combines TRBV4-2 with TRBJ2-1, with a tentative D call TRBD1 (6 bases). The ends were cut back, 0 bases at V and 7 bases at J, with 16 bases in the middle. Germline V lookup: CDR1 LGHNA, CDR2 YNFKEQ. The CDR3 runs to 16 residues. Here the CDR3 DNA reads TGTGCCAGCAGCCAAGACTCCCCACAGGGAAGGAATGAGCAGTTCTTC. Translated, it gives CASSQDSPQGRNEQFF.

V gene TRBV30 combines with J gene TRBJ1-1, with a weak D call TRBD1 (6 bases). V lost 5 bases to trimming and J lost 5 bases, with 15 bases between them. The CDR3 runs 13 residues. Germline CDR1 is GTSNPN and CDR2 is SVGIG (reference sequence). CDR3 sequence (DNA): TGTGCCTGGTCCCCGGGGGGCCGGACTGAAGCTTTCTTT. It codes for CAWSPGGRTEAFF.

V is TRBV30 and J is TRBJ1-2, with D possibly being TRBD1 (6 bases). V was cut by 0 bases and J by 11 bases, with 13 bases left in between. The CDR3 has 12 amino acids. CDR1 is GTSNPN and CDR2 is SVGIG in the germline V gene (reference sequence). The CDR3 loop is CAWSVGTSEYTF. DNA for the CDR3: TGTGCCTGGAGTGTAGGGACATCCGAATACACCTTC.

V is TRBV4-1 and J is TRBJ1-1; 12 nucleotides match TRBD1. The CDR3 loop spans 15 amino acids. In germline, CDR1 is MGHRA, CDR2 YSYEKL. Germline trimming cut 4 bases from V and 11 bases from J; bases unmatched to any gene: 11. Written as DNA, the CDR3 is TGCGCCAGCAGCCGGGAACCGGGACAGGGGGCGAAGGCTTTCTTT. This encodes CASSREPGQGAKAFF.

V usage is TRBV29-1 and J usage is TRBJ1-1, with 7 bases lining up with TRBD1. In germline, CDR1 is SQVTM, CDR2 ANQGSEA. CDR3 size: 12 residues. With 6 bases clipped from V and 6 bases from J, the junction kept 7 bases outside the gene matches. CDR3 DNA sequence: TGCAGCGTCTTACAGGGGATAGCTGAAGCTTTCTTT. Translating gives CSVLQGIAEAFF.

The V call is TRBV5-1, the J call TRBJ2-3; TRBD1 matches at 7 bases. Trimming cost V 4 bases and J 0 bases; bases outside gene matches: 5. The CDR3 has 15 amino acids. Germline lookup yields CDR1 SGHRS and CDR2 YFSETQ. CDR3 in amino acids: CASSRDSTSTDTQYF. CDR3 coding DNA: TGCGCCAGCAGCAGGGACAGTACTAGCACAGATACGCAGTATTTT.

V usage is TRBV6-4 and J usage is TRBJ1-6; perhaps TRBD1 as D (5 bases). The length of the CDR3 is 14 residues. Trimming cost V 2 bases and J 10 bases, with 12 bases left between them. Germline lookup yields CDR1 MRHNA and CDR2 SNTAGT. The CDR3 sequence is CASSDGGSGSPLHF. The DNA of the CDR3 is TGTGCCAGCAGTGACGGGGGGTCGGGATCACCCCTCCACTTT.

V usage is TRBV5-6 and J usage is TRBJ1-2; D gene ambiguous. The germline V gene has CDR1 SGHDT and CDR2 YYEEEE. This CDR3 region has 13 residues. V was clipped by 6 bases and J by 2 bases, with 11 bases between them. The CDR3, as DNA: TGTGCCAGCAACTTTGTGCAGAACTATGGCTACACCTTC. Translating it yields CASNFVQNYGYTF.

In DNA, the CDR3 is TGTGCCAGCAGCGCCACCGACAGGGCCGTTGAAGCTTTCTTT. It is translated as CASSATDRAVEAFF. The J gene is TRBJ1-1, the V gene TRBV9; 7 bases are a match to TRBD1. The CDR3 covers 14 residues. Trimming took 3 bases from V and 7 from J; bases not matched to a gene: 9. The germline CDR1 and CDR2 sequences are SGDLS and YYNGEE.

This chain links TRBV6-1 with TRBJ1-1; D gene ambiguous. The CDR3 has 13 residues. V lost 7 bases and J lost 5, with 14 bases in between. From germline, CDR1 is MNHNS and CDR2 SASEGT. Here the CDR3 DNA reads TGTGCCAGCAAGGAGGGTATTGGGACTGAAGCTTTCTTT. This translates into CASKEGIGTEAFF.

This chain links TRBV7-6 with TRBJ1-2, with 7 bases matching TRBD1. This CDR3 has 13 amino acids. CDR1 and CDR2 (germline): SGHVS, FNYEAQ. V lost 5 bases, J lost 7 bases, and 7 bases stayed unmatched. The CDR3 is CASSALTGRGYTF. The CDR3, as DNA: TGTGCCAGCAGCGCCCTGACAGGGCGTGGCTACACCTTC.

This chain uses TRBV28 with TRBJ1-2; the match to TRBD1 covers 9 bases. The CDR3 contains 14 residues. V gave up 5 bases and J gave up 6 bases; unmatched junction bases: 7. Germline assignment: CDR1 MDHEN and CDR2 SYDVKM. CDR3 sequence reads: CASSGYRGQDGYTF. CDR3 sequence (DNA): TGTGCCAGCAGTGGCTACAGGGGGCAAGATGGCTACACCTTC.